A selection of T cell receptor beta chains follows, all from one sample in a study of CD8 T cells in ankylosing spondylitis. TCRdb reprocessed the 5' RACE reads via MiXCR and lists one record per CDR3 protein. The sample shows around 440,000 distinct CDR3 sequences, under 20% of them seen only once. The sample taken for sequencing was blood, either unsorted or a sorted T cell fraction (not recorded which). The receptors shown here come from a male donor with ankylosing spondylitis. CDR3s include the opening cysteine and the closing phenylalanine or tryptophan. A D gene is named only where the DNA matches it firmly. For some rows the clone size is stated as once, few or many, or as a class when expanded; others skip it.

V gene	J gene	clone size	D gene	CDR3 DNA	CDR3 protein
TRBV5-1	TRBJ2-7	few	TRBD2	TGCGCCAGCAGCTTGGTAGGCGGGAGAAACTACGAGCAGTACTTC	CASSLVGGRNYEQYF
TRBV5-1	TRBJ1-2	NA	NA	TGCGCCAGCAGCTGGGACACGACCTATGGCTACACCTTC	CASSWDTTYGYTF
TRBV2	TRBJ2-7	few	NA	TGTGCCAGCAGTCCTACGGGATCCCAATCCTACGAGCAGTACTTC	CASSPTGSQSYEQYF
TRBV7-3	TRBJ1-1	few	NA	TGTGCCAGCAGCTTCCGAATCCGACAGGATGGCACTGAAGCTTTCTTT	CASSFRIRQDGTEAFF
TRBV20-1	TRBJ2-5	NA	TRBD2	TGCAGTGCTAGCCGGACTAGCGGGAAGGAGACCCAGTACTTC	CSASRTSGKETQYF
TRBV2	TRBJ2-7	once	NA	TGTGCCAGCAGTGACGCACGGTCCTACGAGCAGTACTTC	CASSDARSYEQYF
TRBV6-1	TRBJ1-1	many	NA	TGTGCCAGCAGTCGAGGCGACAGGAGGGGGAACACTGAAGCTTTCTTT	CASSRGDRRGNTEAFF
TRBV9	TRBJ2-3	NA	NA	TGTGCCAGCAGCTCCCTGGAGGTTTTTAGCACAGATACGCAGTATTTT	CASSSLEVFSTDTQYF
TRBV3-1	TRBJ2-5	NA	TRBD1	TGTGCCAGCAGCCAATACAGGGGAGAGACCCAGTACTTC	CASSQYRGETQYF
TRBV14	TRBJ2-5	few	TRBD2	TGTGCCAGCAGCCAAACGACTAGCGGGAGGGGAGAGACCCAGTACTTC	CASSQTTSGRGETQYF
TRBV7-9	TRBJ1-3	few	NA	TGTGCCAGCAGCTTAGGGCAGTCGTTCGGGAACACCATATATTTT	CASSLGQSFGNTIYF
TRBV7-2	TRBJ1-3	NA	NA	TGTGCCAGCAGCTTAGTGGGGGGGAACTCTGGAAACACCATATATTTT	CASSLVGGNSGNTIYF
TRBV20-1	TRBJ2-5	NA	TRBD1	TGCAGTGCTCCTCGGACAGGAGAGGTTTGGACCCAGTACTTC	CSAPRTGEVWTQYF
TRBV29-1	TRBJ1-5	few	NA	TGCAGCGTTGCCGGCAGCCTAAATCAGCCCCAGCATTTT	CSVAGSLNQPQHF
TRBV7-8	TRBJ1-5	few	TRBD1	TGTGCCAGCAGCTTATGGTTTAGGGGGCATCAGCCCCAGCATTTT	CASSLWFRGHQPQHF
TRBV6-1	TRBJ2-3	few	NA	TGTGCCAGCAGTGAAATAGTCCACTTTCCTAGCACAGATACGCAGTATTTT	CASSEIVHFPSTDTQYF
TRBV11-3	TRBJ2-7	NA	TRBD1	TGTGCCAGCAGCTCTCACAGGGGAAGAAACGAGCAGTACTTC	CASSSHRGRNEQYF
TRBV7-2	TRBJ1-3	NA	NA	TGTGCCAGCAGCTGGGGGACCCTTTTAGGAAACACCATATATTTT	CASSWGTLLGNTIYF
TRBV13	TRBJ2-7	NA	NA	TGTGCCAGCAGCACCACCGGGGACGGCCTCGAGCAGTACTTC	CASSTTGDGLEQYF
TRBV20-1	TRBJ2-3	NA	NA	TGCAGTGCTATGGACCGACCGTCGGGCACAGATACGCAGTATTTT	CSAMDRPSGTDTQYF
TRBV3-1	TRBJ1-6	few	NA	TGTGCCAGCAGCCAACTCAGGAAACAGGGCTATAATTCACCCCTCCACTTT	CASSQLRKQGYNSPLHF
TRBV19	TRBJ2-1	few	NA	TGTGCCAGTAGTATCCCTAGAGTCCAAGACAATGAGCAGTTCTTC	CASSIPRVQDNEQFF
TRBV13	TRBJ2-7	NA	TRBD2	TGTGCCAGCAGCACAAGGACTAGCGGGACTCCCTACGAGCAGTACTTC	CASSTRTSGTPYEQYF
TRBV4-1	TRBJ2-7	few	NA	TGCGCCAGCAGCCAACAGGGGGGCCCGTCAGGCGAGCAGTACTTC	CASSQQGGPSGEQYF
TRBV7-9	TRBJ2-3	NA	NA	TGTGCCAGCAGCTTATCGAGTTCGGCCGGCCGCACAGATACGCAGTATTTT	CASSLSSSAGRTDTQYF
TRBV2	TRBJ2-3	NA	NA	TGTGCCAGCAGTGAATGGAGGGGTTCTAGCACAGATACGCAGTATTTT	CASSEWRGSSTDTQYF
TRBV6-2/TRBV6-3	TRBJ2-1	few	TRBD2	TGTGCCAGCAGTCACGGACTAGCGGGAGGAAGTAGGAATGAGCAGTTCTTC	CASSHGLAGGSRNEQFF
TRBV6-1	TRBJ1-1	NA	NA	TGTGCCAGCAGTGACGCAGGGGACATTAAAACTGAAGCTTTCTTT	CASSDAGDIKTEAFF
TRBV4-1	TRBJ1-1	many	NA	TGCGCCAGCAGCTTCGCCAGGGGAATCACTGAAGCTTTCTTT	CASSFARGITEAFF
TRBV11-2	TRBJ1-3	many	NA	TGTGCCAGCAGCTTAAGAGACACCATATATTTT	CASSLRDTIYF
TRBV18	TRBJ1-6	NA	NA	TGTGCCAGCTCGCTCCAGGGCTCTAAGGGTTCACCCCTCCACTTT	CASSLQGSKGSPLHF
TRBV4-3	TRBJ2-1	NA	TRBD2	TGCGCCAGCAGCCAAGATGAGACTAGCAGTAAGTTCTTC	CASSQDETSSKFF
TRBV29-1	TRBJ1-1	many	NA	TGCAGCGGAACCCGGGGGGGGGGCACTGAAGCTTTCTTT	CSGTRGGGTEAFF
TRBV5-6	TRBJ1-2	NA	NA	TGTGCCAGCAGCGCACAGGGAAACTATGGCTACACCTTC	CASSAQGNYGYTF
TRBV4-1	TRBJ2-2	NA	NA	TGCGCCAGCAGCCAAGTTGGGCTTCTCACCGGGGAGCTGTTTTTT	CASSQVGLLTGELFF
TRBV2	TRBJ2-7	NA	NA	TGTGCCAGCAGTCCAGGATCTTTAGCAGTGCAGTACTTC	CASSPGSLAVQYF
TRBV19	TRBJ2-1	few	TRBD2	TGTGCCAGTAGACCCTCGGCGGGAGGGCCGGGGAATGAGCAGTTCTTC	CASRPSAGGPGNEQFF
TRBV5-1	TRBJ2-3	few	TRBD2	TGCGCCAGCGGCTTTACTAGCGCAGCCACAGATACGCAGTATTTT	CASGFTSAATDTQYF
TRBV14	TRBJ2-7	NA	TRBD1	TGTGCCAGCAGCCAGGGACAGGGCACTACCGGGCAGTACTTC	CASSQGQGTTGQYF
TRBV9	TRBJ2-3	NA	NA	TGTGCCAGCAGCGTAGCAGCAGATACGCAGTATTTT	CASSVAADTQYF
TRBV3-1	TRBJ2-2	NA	TRBD1	TGTGCCAGCAGCCCAGCACGAGGACAGGGTGACGGGGAGCTGTTTTTT	CASSPARGQGDGELFF
TRBV29-1	TRBJ1-4	once	NA	TGCAGCGCTAGCTTACAGGGCGAAAAACTGTTTTTT	CSASLQGEKLFF
TRBV28	TRBJ2-5	few	NA	TGTGCCAGCAGCCCACTAGCTATTATCACCAAGACCCAGTACTTC	CASSPLAIITKTQYF
TRBV28	TRBJ1-3	few	NA	TGTGCCTCCCGGGAGCTCTCTGGAAACACCATATATTTT	CASRELSGNTIYF